These 17 T cell receptor beta chains were sequenced from one sample in a study of shared clonotypes between healthy human individuals. Profiling relied on immunoSEQ multiplex PCR, and the TCRdb table lists in-frame clones only, not all of them. The sample has 1,100,000 or so clones, about 80% seen once. Input material: memory CD4+ T cells from PBMCs. Subset indicated: CD45RA-negative fraction. All receptors come from a man aged 18 to 29 in good health. Some clones in this sample may be carry-over from other donors' samples.

The rearrangement joins TRBV5-1 to TRBJ2-5, with D possibly being TRBD1 or TRBD2 (5 bases each). Germline CDR1 SGHRS, CDR2 YFSETQ. This CDR3 region has 16 residues. The germline V and J ends were trimmed by 1 base and 3 bases, with 16 bases remaining between them. The CDR3 DNA is TGCGCCAGCAGCTTGACCCCGGGACGGAGAGAAGAGACCCAGTACTTC. This translates into CASSLTPGRREETQYF.

The sample holds many counts of this clone. This same CDR3 is encoded by further DNA sequences in the sample. V is TRBV5-4 and J is TRBJ1-2, with D maybe TRBD1 (5 bases). The CDR3 runs 15 residues. With 3 bases removed from V and 2 bases from J, the gap between germline ends came to 14 bases. Germline V gene data show CDR1 as SGHNT and CDR2 as YYREEE (reference sequence). The CDR3 protein is CASSWGKEGNYGYTF. DNA for the CDR3: TGTGCCAGCAGCTGGGGCAAGGAGGGAAACTATGGCTACACCTTC.

This chain links TRBV7-2 with TRBJ2-1, with a possible D match to TRBD1 (5 bases). The CDR3 is 14 residues long. Looked up from germline, CDR1 is SGHTA and CDR2 is FQGNSA. Trimming left V 5 bases short and J 6 bases short, with 14 bases between. CDR3 region: CASSLSRTINEQFF. The DNA of the CDR3 is TGTGCCAGCAGCCTATCCCGGACAATCAATGAGCAGTTCTTC.

This rearrangement joins TRBV5-4 to TRBJ2-7; 8 nucleotides agree with TRBD2. Germline V gene data show CDR1 as SGHNT and CDR2 as YYREEE (reference sequence). Losses at the gene ends were 7 bases for V and 6 bases for J; bases not matched to a gene: 15. CDR3 length: 15 amino acids. CDR3 residues: CASRPGGREAVEQYF. CDR3 nucleotide sequence: TGTGCCAGCCGACCGGGGGGGCGGGAGGCTGTCGAGCAGTACTTC.

The chain recombines TRBV14 with TRBJ2-7, with TRBD2 matching 8 bases. The V and J ends lost 4 bases and 2 bases, in that order; junction bases with no gene match: 10. The CDR3 totals 16 residues. In germline, CDR1 is SGHDN, CDR2 FVKESK. The CDR3 here is CASSRGGAGGTYEQYF. DNA for the CDR3: TGTGCCAGCAGCCGAGGCGGGGCGGGAGGAACCTACGAGCAGTACTTC.

In regard to this clone: The same CDR3 can be traced to other DNA sequences in this sample. The chain combines TRBV6-5 with TRBJ1-2; D gene uncertain. CDR1 MNHEY and CDR2 SVGAGI come from the germline V gene. CDR3 length: 11 residues. The ends were cut back, 4 bases at V and 8 bases at J, with 8 bases in the middle. Written as DNA, the CDR3 is TGTGCCAGCAGTTCACTTAGGGGCTACACCTTC. Translating gives CASSSLRGYTF.

This CDR3 reads CASRPDWGSYEQYF. DNA of the CDR3: TGTGCCAGCAGACCGGACTGGGGTTCCTACGAGCAGTACTTC. The chain employs TRBV6-5 and TRBJ2-7, with D tentatively TRBD2 (5 bases). The V and J ends lost 6 bases and 1 base respectively, with 13 bases between them. CDR3 length: 14 residues. CDR1 and CDR2 (germline): MNHEY, SVGAGI.

The rearrangement links TRBV27 to TRBJ2-7, with 9 bases lining up with TRBD1. Germline V lookup: CDR1 MNHEY, CDR2 SMNVEV (reference sequence). The CDR3 consists of 15 residues. Trimming cost V 3 bases and J 3 bases; bases outside gene matches: 6. Here the CDR3 DNA reads TGTGCCAGCAGTTTCTCCCCGGGACAGGGCTACGAGCAGTACTTC. The encoded protein is CASSFSPGQGYEQYF.

This clone has a count of ten or more. The chain recombines TRBV7-9 with TRBJ1-2; tentative D call: TRBD1 (5 bases). Trimming took off 7 bases at V and 2 bases at J, with 14 bases between the two ends. Per the germline V gene, CDR1 is SEHNR and CDR2 is FQNEAQ (reference sequence). The CDR3 covers 14 residues. The CDR3 DNA follows: TGTGCCAGCATCCCGGGGGGGGGAAACTATGGCTACACCTTC. Translating gives CASIPGGGNYGYTF.

The chain couples TRBV30 to TRBJ1-4; D uncertain. Germline values: CDR1 GTSNPN, CDR2 SVGIG (reference sequence). The CDR3 is made up of 14 amino acids. Deletions cut 4 bases from V and 4 bases from J, with 13 bases between. CDR3 region: CAWTRRERNEKLFF. CDR3 nucleotides: TGTGCCTGGACTCGACGGGAGCGTAATGAAAAACTGTTTTTT.

This clone has just one count. The chain carries TRBV2 and TRBJ2-1, with D uncertain. In germline, CDR1 is SNHLY, CDR2 FYNNEI. Trimming took 7 bases from V and 6 from J, leaving 7 bases between them. The CDR3 contains 11 residues. The CDR3 here is CASTGLNEQFF. The CDR3 bases are TGTGCCAGCACGGGCCTCAATGAGCAGTTCTTC.

The chain links TRBV11-2 to TRBJ2-7; D perhaps matches TRBD2 (6 bases). The V and J ends lost 0 bases and 3 bases respectively, with 12 bases between them. The germline V gene has CDR1 SGHAT and CDR2 FQNNGV. CDR3 length: 15 amino acids. The CDR3 here is CASSLDMASVYEQYF. For the CDR3, the DNA is TGTGCCAGCAGCTTAGACATGGCTAGCGTCTACGAGCAGTACTTC.

The rearrangement uses TRBV6-6 and TRBJ1-1, with D perhaps TRBD1 (5 bases). The CDR3 sequence is 16 residues long. The germline gives CDR1 MNHNY, CDR2 SVGAGI (reference sequence). Trimming removed 7 bases from V and 3 bases from J, with 21 bases in between. This CDR3 reads CASIPPRREWDTEAFF. The CDR3 DNA follows: TGTGCCAGCATCCCACCACGCAGGGAGTGGGACACTGAAGCTTTCTTT.

The V and J genes are TRBV6-4 and TRBJ1-1; D is undetermined. Trimming left V 0 bases short and J 5 bases short, with 13 bases between. Germline assignment: CDR1 MRHNA and CDR2 SNTAGT. This CDR3 comprises 15 residues. The CDR3 loop is CASSDSSGSGTEAFF. For the CDR3, the DNA is TGTGCCAGCAGTGACTCCTCTGGGAGCGGGACTGAAGCTTTCTTT.

In its sample, this clone was seen once. The chain recombines TRBV7-9 with TRBJ2-5; D gene unclear. The DNA end is more similar to TRBJ2-7, so the J call may be wrong. Germline-derived CDR1 and CDR2 are SEHNR and FQNEAQ (reference sequence). The CDR3 loop spans 14 amino acids. CDR3 DNA sequence: TGTGCCAGCAGCTTAGGAGAAGTGAACTACGAGCAGTACTTC. This gives the protein CASSLGEVNYEQYF.

The rearrangement links TRBV28 to TRBJ1-1; D gene ambiguous. V shed 7 bases and J shed 6 bases, with 15 bases lying between them. This CDR3 has 13 residues. CDR1 and CDR2 (germline): MDHEN, SYDVKM. In nucleotides, the CDR3 is TGTGCCAGCACGTATCGGCCCAGGCCTGAAGCTTTCTTT. Protein sequence: CASTYRPRPEAFF.

The V gene is TRBV2, the J gene TRBJ2-1; D is unclear. This CDR3 is built from 10 residues. Deletions cut 6 bases from V and 12 bases from J, with 9 bases between. CDR1 is SNHLY and CDR2 is FYNNEI in the germline V gene. The CDR3 loop reads CASSLVTQFF. The CDR3 nucleotides read TGTGCCAGCAGCCTTGTGACGCAGTTCTTC.